These 20 T cell receptor beta chains were sequenced from one sample in a study of blood T cells in healthy people across ages. Then a second PCR, running roughly 6 to 11 cycles, was carried out with a sample-barcoded 5' primer and a J-beta primer mix. In TCRdb, the 5' RACE reads were re-called with MiXCR into one record per CDR3 protein. The sample carries some 1.5 million distinct CDR3 sequences, over 25% recorded once. Sequenced: blood. These TCRs come from a woman aged 25 to 39 in good health.

The sample holds many counts of this clonotype. The chain links TRBV5-6 to TRBJ1-1, with TRBD1 identical over 8 bases. Germline trimming cut 5 bases from V and 1 base from J; bases unmatched to any gene: 10. Germline V lookup: CDR1 SGHDT, CDR2 YYEEEE. CDR3 length: 16 residues. The CDR3 loop is CASSSDRGNRNTEAFF. The CDR3, as DNA: TGTGCCAGCAGTTCAGACAGGGGAAACAGGAACACTGAAGCTTTCTTT.

A few counts support this clonotype. The chain recombines TRBV20-1 with TRBJ2-2; 7 nucleotides align to TRBD1. Germline lookup yields CDR1 DFQATT and CDR2 SNEGSKA (reference sequence). This CDR3 comprises 13 residues. With 6 bases clipped from V and 6 bases from J, the junction kept 7 bases outside the gene matches. The CDR3 sequence is CSARKGAAGELFF. CDR3 nucleotides: TGCAGTGCCCGGAAGGGGGCGGCCGGGGAGCTGTTTTTT.

This clonotype was seen ten or more times. The V call is TRBV20-1, the J call TRBJ2-7, with 9 bases lining up with TRBD1. Trimming removed 6 bases from V and 2 bases from J; junction bases left unmatched: 5. This CDR3 region has 13 residues. Germline V gives CDR1 DFQATT, CDR2 SNEGSKA (reference sequence). The CDR3 sequence: CSAPRQGAYEQYF. DNA for the CDR3: TGCAGTGCGCCTAGACAGGGGGCCTACGAGCAGTACTTC.

The chain links TRBV2 to TRBJ2-7, with 12 bases aligning to TRBD1. This CDR3 has 15 residues. Germline V lookup: CDR1 SNHLY, CDR2 FYNNEI. Trimming took 3 bases from V and 7 from J; bases not matched to a gene: 7. CDR3 sequence: CASSDRDRGLREQYF. The CDR3 DNA is TGTGCCAGCAGTGACCGGGACAGGGGGCTTAGGGAGCAGTACTTC.

This clonotype was detected ten times or more. The J gene is TRBJ2-1, the V gene TRBV29-1, with 9 bases identical to TRBD2. The CDR3 totals 16 residues. CDR1 is SQVTM and CDR2 is ANQGSEA in the germline V gene. After removal of 0 bases from V and 8 bases from J, the junction contained 11 bases not matched to a gene. For the CDR3, the DNA is TGCAGCGTTGAAGAGAGGGCTAGCGGGGCTGGCGATGAGCAGTTCTTC. Its protein product is CSVEERASGAGDEQFF.

Many counts were recorded for this clonotype. The rearrangement joins TRBV15 to TRBJ2-3; no firm D call. Germline CDR1 LNHNV, CDR2 YYDKDF (reference sequence). V was pared by 2 bases and J by 4 bases, with 7 bases between. CDR3 length: 13 amino acids. The CDR3 region is CATSRSPADTQYF. Written as DNA, the CDR3 is TGTGCCACCAGCAGAAGCCCCGCAGATACGCAGTATTTT.

DNA of the CDR3: TGTGCCAGCAGGCGGGACAGGAACACCGGGGAGCTGTTTTTT. This codes for CASRRDRNTGELFF. J is TRBJ2-2 and V is TRBV12-3 or TRBV12-4; D is perhaps TRBD1 (7 bases). This CDR3 is built from 14 residues. V was clipped by 6 bases and J by 1 base, with 9 bases between them.

V is TRBV7-9 and J is TRBJ2-1; the D is unclear. The V gene's germline CDR1 is SEHNR and CDR2 FQNEAQ (reference sequence). The V end lost 1 base, the J end lost 8 bases, and 9 bases lay between the germline ends. This CDR3 has 13 amino acids. The CDR3 reads CASSLVVDDEQFF. The CDR3 DNA reads as TGTGCCAGCAGCTTAGTTGTGGATGATGAGCAGTTCTTC.

In this sample, this clonotype turned up many times. The chain couples TRBV20-1 to TRBJ2-5; 10 nucleotides agree with TRBD1. The CDR3 is 14 residues long. Germline V lookup: CDR1 DFQATT, CDR2 SNEGSKA (reference sequence). With V trimmed by 2 bases and J by 7 bases, 7 bases remained unmatched. CDR3 in DNA: TGCAGTGCTAGACGGGACAGGGGTTCGGGGACCCAGTACTTC. Translated, it gives CSARRDRGSGTQYF.

J is TRBJ2-5 and V is TRBV3-1, with D maybe TRBD2 (6 bases). V lost 2 bases and J 2 bases, leaving 12 bases between the germline ends. The CDR3 contains 15 residues. CDR1 is LGHDT, CDR2 YNNKEL, per germline (reference sequence). CDR3 DNA: TGTGCCAGCAGCCAACGCGGGGCGGGGCAAGAGACCCAGTACTTC. Translation gives CASSQRGAGQETQYF.

This clonotype was counted only a few times. The gene calls are TRBV7-9 and TRBJ2-5, with D perhaps TRBD2 (6 bases). V was clipped by 5 bases and J by 4 bases, with 14 bases between them. The CDR3 sequence is 14 residues long. Germline loops: CDR1 SEHNR, CDR2 FQNEAQ (reference sequence). CDR3 DNA sequence: TGTGCCAGCAGCCCTGGCGGGATCCGAGAGACCCAGTACTTC. Protein: CASSPGGIRETQYF. The full variable domain, in which reference TRBV7-9 and TRBJ2-5 provide the parts outside the CDR3, is DTGVSQNPRHKITKRGQNVTFRCDPISEHNRLYWYRQTLGQGPEFLTYFQNEAQLEKSRLLSDRFSAERPKGSFSTLEIQRTEQGDSAMYLCASSPGGIRETQYFGPGTRLLVL.

This clonotype has a count of ten or more. The J gene is TRBJ2-5, the V gene TRBV29-1; D might be TRBD1 (6 bases). Germline lookup yields CDR1 SQVTM and CDR2 ANQGSEA. The CDR3 consists of 18 residues. V lost 5 bases and J lost 5, with 30 bases in between. The CDR3 nucleotides are TGCAGCGTTCCCTCGAATAAAGCCGCCGGGACAATGAGCGAGACCCAGTACTTC. Protein product: CSVPSNKAAGTMSETQYF.

CDR3: CASSLSPGQGVGNQPQHF. CDR3 coding DNA: TGTGCCAGCAGTTTAAGTCCGGGACAGGGGGTAGGCAATCAGCCCCAGCATTTT. The chain links TRBV28 to TRBJ1-5; 11 bases match TRBD1. CDR1 and CDR2 (germline): MDHEN, SYDVKM. The CDR3 extends over 18 amino acids. V gave up 2 bases and J gave up 2 bases; unmatched junction bases: 8.

The genes are TRBV7-8 and TRBJ2-1, with 10 positions matching TRBD2. Germline lookup yields CDR1 SGHVS and CDR2 FQNEAQ. V lost 6 bases to trimming and J lost 7 bases; unmatched junction nucleotides: 12. The CDR3 has 16 amino acids. The CDR3, as DNA: TGTGCCAGCAGGTTCTACAGCGGGAGGGCCGGTAATGAGCAGTTCTTC. Its translation: CASRFYSGRAGNEQFF.

A word on this clonotype: A single base separates this from a much larger clone, so it may be a read error. This sequence joins TRBV20-1 and TRBJ2-5, with D perhaps matching TRBD2 (5 bases). Germline loops: CDR1 DFQATT, CDR2 SNEGSKA (reference sequence). The CDR3 is 15 residues long. CDR3 residues: CSAARLTSAFETQDF. CDR3 sequence (DNA): TGCAGTGCCGCTCGTTTAACTAGTGCGTTCGAGACCCAGGACTTC.

This clonotype was observed many times. The chain has TRBV20-1 and TRBJ2-1; TRBD2 agrees at 10 bases. The CDR3 contains 16 residues. The V segment lost 3 bases and the J segment 2 bases; nucleotides outside the gene matches: 7. Germline V gene sequence: CDR1 DFQATT, CDR2 SNEGSKA (reference sequence). For the CDR3, the DNA is TGCAGTGCTAGGACGCTAGCGGGAGCCACCTACAATGAGCAGTTCTTC. Encoded protein: CSARTLAGATYNEQFF.

The chain has TRBV7-2 and TRBJ1-1, with D possibly matching TRBD1 (6 bases). V lost 5 bases and J 4 bases, leaving 17 bases between the germline ends. The CDR3 spans 15 residues. Germline V gene data show CDR1 as SGHTA and CDR2 as FQGNSA. CDR3 nucleotide sequence: TGTGCCAGCAGCAGGCTGGGGGGGGCAAGCACTGAAGCTTTCTTT. Protein sequence: CASSRLGGASTEAFF.

Comment on this clonotype: An end of the junction differs from the germline gene, which may be a read error. The V gene is TRBV4-1, the J gene TRBJ2-5, with D uncertain. This CDR3 comprises 14 residues. Per the germline V gene, CDR1 is MGHRA and CDR2 is YSYEKL. CDR3 region: CVSTLVGIGETQYF. DNA of the CDR3: TGCGTCAGCACCCTAGTTGGAATCGGGGAGACCCAGTACTTC.

This clonotype was picked up one time. This chain joins TRBV6-1 and TRBJ1-5; no clear D. The CDR3 is made up of 13 amino acids. Germline V gene lookup returns CDR1 MNHNS and CDR2 SASEGT. V lost 7 bases and J 7 bases, leaving 14 bases between the germline ends. CDR3 sequence (DNA): TGTGCCAGCACTCCTCAGAGCGGACAGCCCCAGCATTTT. Its translation: CASTPQSGQPQHF.

In its sample, this clonotype was seen a few times. The chain is built from TRBV2 and TRBJ1-2, with D uncertain. CDR3 size: 15 residues. Deletions cut 5 bases from V and 4 bases from J, with 17 bases between. CDR1 SNHLY and CDR2 FYNNEI come from the germline V gene. CDR3 DNA sequence: TGTGCCAGCAGTCGACCGGGCCCGCAACCCTATGGCTACACCTTC. It codes for CASSRPGPQPYGYTF.